This TCR beta chain was captured by sequencing in a study of OX40 agonist ivuxolimab in advanced cancers. The overall study: The patients got ivuxolimab, which is an agonistic anti-OX40 (CD134) antibody. Dose-escalation subjects each had hepatocellular carcinoma, melanoma, renal cell or head and neck cancer. The study, taken as a whole, reports: A proportion of nonresponders additionally exhibited low normalized T-cell clonal expansion. At 0.1 to 3.0 mg/kg and by week 6, clonal expansion occurred in CD4+ and CD8+ blood T cells.

Germline CDR1 reads SQVTM; CDR2 reads ANQGSEA. Trimming took 4 bases from V and 5 from J; bases not matched to a gene: 5. The CDR3 runs 15 residues. A note on this clone: What it binds is not known.

The data were produced by immunoSEQ multiplex PCR, yet TCRdb's version contains in-frame clones alone and is incomplete. Found here are some 18,000 clones, roughly 80% of them singletons; the top ten hold around 40%. This rearrangement joins TRBV29-1 to TRBJ2-5; 15 positions match TRBD2. This sequence was found in an adult with an advanced solid tumor such as melanoma, head and neck, liver or kidney cancer. Here the sequenced sample was CD4+ or CD8+ T cells sorted from blood, taken in a trial of the OX40 agonist ivuxolimab. The CDR3 DNA sequence: TGCAGCGTTGCCGGGACTAGCGGGGGGTGGGAGACCCAGTACTTC. This gives the protein CSVAGTSGGWETQYF.